This T cell receptor beta chain was obtained from a study of cytomegalovirus exposure and HLA in healthy donors (dated by TCRdb to about 2017). For the wider study: An earlier analysis of a few hundred of the donors reported about 280 Gb of sequence data and 117 million unique TCR beta sequences obtained from 150 million to 200 million T cells. The study aimed to test whether cataloging public T cell receptors could reveal signatures of past pathogen exposure. An earlier analysis of approximately 640 of the donors applied high-throughput TCR beta sequencing to assess whether each TCR beta V gene segment acted as functional or pseudogenic. Rather than using new phenotypic data, the later analysis identified candidate immune exposures from TCR beta sequences and from how often those sequences occurred across donors. Every discovery cohort repertoire had been produced on one sequencing platform. A later genetic analysis used genome-wide SNP genotypes for about three fifths of the 666 donors, treating that subset as a discovery cohort. Using immunosequencing, the study profiled T cell repertoires from some 670 subjects and related those repertoires to cytomegalovirus serostatus. Typing coverage differed by locus: A, B, C, DRB1 and DQB1 were typed in roughly 620-630 donors, DQA1 in 522, DPA1 in around 580, and DPB1 in just under 480. Roughly 5 DR-DQ haplotypes were handled as single units for association and clustering, since linkage in the cohort was strong. Along with the roughly 710-subject first cohort, a separate validation cohort of over a hundred different subjects was used. Of the 350 to 450 genotyped donors, over 65% fell in the genetic ancestry cluster associated with self-reported Caucasian donors. On average, roughly 240,000 unique TCR beta nucleotide sequences were sequenced per donor among 398 genotyped donors of the cohort, with roughly 18% of those sequences being non-productive. About 300 gigabases of sequencing data and roughly 90 million unique TCR sequences were included in an early release covering around 600 HLA-typed donors. In a later analysis, previously published TCR beta repertoires from hundreds of donors were re-analyzed and high-resolution HLA genotyping was added so that TCR occurrence patterns could be studied. To predict cytomegalovirus infection status, the study combined high-throughput TCR immunosequencing, statistical association of individual TCRs with disease status, and machine learning. Class I and class II HLA loci were covered by the typing at four-digit resolution. Donor age, sex, ethnicity and CMV serostatus were compiled alongside the repertoire data.

Broader findings and caveats from the paper: Assigning TCR associations to individual alleles was difficult when HLA alleles, especially DR and DQ, strongly co-occurred. The classifier was reported to diagnose cytomegalovirus status with high specificity and sensitivity in both the original cohort and the validation cohort. In a later genetic analysis, a missense DCLRE1C variant was associated with V-gene and J-gene trimming of TCR beta chains, and the association was replicated in an independent cohort. CMV serostatus was the only immune exposure information available for the cohort. Because the 87-base-pair reads could not distinguish some IMGT-functional V segments, including TRBV6-2 and TRBV6-3, those segments were excluded. A cluster of highly shared sequence variants was judged likely to be a technical artifact of the sequencing pipeline. Linkage disequilibrium might explain the correlated functional status among segregating V segments, but an unknown experimental factor could not be ruled out. Because some donors lacked HLA typing at each locus, the association tests relied only on the typed subset. While some public TCRs were present in many individuals, most TCR sequences turned up only very rarely across donors. The authors suggested that the approach could potentially be generalized to other disease states and immunological phenotypes. In this cohort, only TCR beta chains were sequenced, and detectable features were limited by the absence of alpha or paired-chain data. Compared with equally common non-associated chains, HLA-associated TCR beta chains in a later analysis were more clonally expanded and had lower generation probabilities. Compared with the 666-donor mean, donors in an Asian-associated ancestry cluster had fewer N-insertions in productive TCRs, according to a later genetic analysis. Several of the top co-occurrence clusters appeared to be linked to parvovirus B19, influenza, CMV and Epstein-Barr virus, according to a later analysis. Some 16 rarely observed V segments, including chromosome 9 orphons, were excluded from the earlier analysis of just under 600 of the donors because counts were too low. Roughly uniform sequencing depth across donors was assumed in presence/absence analyses, although this assumption may not hold. A later analysis associated about 16,000 TCR beta sequences with specific HLA alleles at a false discovery rate of 0.05. A few of the identified cytomegalovirus-associated TCR beta chains were confirmed in vitro to be specific for cytomegalovirus antigens. An earlier analysis of approximately 590 of the donors showed that most TCR beta V segments appeared in productive rearrangements either about 87% or about 30% of the time, which broadly matched IMGT annotations. A further reported finding was that TCR beta sequences accurately predicted the HLA-A and HLA-B alleles for most subjects in the first cohort. The study gave a list of under 200 TCR beta chains associated with cytomegalovirus. According to a later analysis, most CMV-associated TCR beta chains appeared to be HLA-restricted, and the HLA associations seemed to be driven largely by CMV exposure. According to a later analysis, TCR association rates differed among HLA loci, with DRB1 alleles showing the most associated TCRs and HLA-C alleles showing the fewest.

Taken from the germline V gene, the CDR1 and CDR2 loops are MGHRA and YSYEKL. The cysteine opens and the phenylalanine closes a CDR3 of 19 amino acids. The entry retains the CDR3 DNA only, 57 bases that are in frame from base 1. Germline trimming: 4 bases from V, 3 bases from J; junction bases outside gene matches: 10. Preparation of the library involved the immunoSEQ multiplex PCR assay. A mixture of 60 forward primers for TCR Vbeta segments and 13 reverse primers for TCR Jbeta segments was used in the multiplex PCR. Amplification of the CDR3 region of rearranged TCR beta genes was performed with a multiplex PCR assay on genomic DNA. On the Illumina HiSeq System, the amplified TCR beta libraries were sequenced as 87-base-pair reads. Per the source publication's procedure: A later analysis counted tens of millions of unique TCR beta chains across the 690 or so repertoires, and roughly 10 million of these chains were shared by at least two donors. A nearest-neighbor algorithm error-corrected the raw reads and collapsed the reads into unique sequences, merging closely related sequences to remove PCR and sequencing errors. To assign V, D and J gene segments, CDR3 sequences were aligned to IMGT reference sequences. For a sequence to be retained, at least a six-nucleotide match to both a V gene segment and a J gene segment was required. A rearrangement counted as productive if the CDR3 had no stop codons and remained in frame with V and J, and every other rearrangement counted as non-productive. CDR3 was defined by IMGT convention, running from the second conserved V-encoded cysteine to the conserved J-encoded phenylalanine. In an earlier analysis of more than 550 of the donors, sequences lacking an unambiguous match to a single V gene segment were excluded. In an earlier analysis of several hundred of the donors, V segments were called functional above 56.7% productive rearrangements and were called segregating when the between-donor standard deviation exceeded 5%. To diagnose cytomegalovirus status from the catalog of TCR beta chain sequences, a statistical classification framework was built. V and J gene assignment, in a later analysis, came from comparing TCR nucleotide sequences with IMGT/GENE-DB human TR gene sequences. A later analysis assigned CDR3 sequences and most-parsimonious VDJ recombination scenarios with the TCRdist pipeline. A later analysis defined each TCR beta chain by its CDR3 amino acid sequence plus V-gene family, and excluded reads lacking a unique V-gene family. A later analysis removed several hundred highly shared, low-generation-probability nucleotide sequences to deal with suspected cross-contamination and a sequencing artifact. In a later analysis, a clonal expansion index for each public chain was calculated from normalized within-repertoire ranks of inferred template counts. A later analysis computed generation probabilities with a VDJ recombination model fitted to out-of-frame rearrangements, and checked the results against IGoR. In a later analysis, TCR-TCR, TCR-HLA and TCR-CMV co-occurrence was scored with hypergeometric tests, and a repertoire-size bias correction was applied to TCR pairs. In a later analysis, false discovery rates were estimated by permuting HLA or CMV assignments 20 times. In a later analysis, co-occurring TCRs were grouped using DBSCAN, with TCRdist sequence similarity added in when clustering inside HLA-allele-positive subsets. For co-occurrence clustering, repertoires with fewer than 30,000 or more than 120,000 public chains were excluded, along with five repertoires with anomalous nucleotide sharing. The table comes from immuneACCESS by way of TCRdb, which keeps in-frame sequences with V and J called. Part of the clones is missing from these tables; in studies checked, under half for an unresolved V gene and the rest for unknown reasons. The V and J calls and the clone size are those of that table, but D and trimming were determined from the DNA. The sample yields roughly 220,000 clones; about 70% were counted once. The ten largest clones add up to roughly 2.5% of the sample.

In total, roughly 670 healthy bone marrow donors made up the cohort. Cohort members were all nominally healthy when sampled, although unrecorded immune exposures were likely present. The donor was CMV seropositive and belonged to the group of more than 250 seropositive cohort members. A peripheral blood sample was provided by each donor, and peripheral blood mononuclear cells were used for TCR beta sequencing. The Qiagen DNeasy Blood Extraction Kit was used to extract genomic DNA from the blood cell samples. As concerns this clone: No cognate antigen has been identified for it. No much larger clonotype is one base removed from it; base qualities were not supplied.

The chain is made from TRBV4-1 and TRBJ2-3, and TRBD2 aligns with 16 junction nucleotides. Specimen: PBMCs. The sequence was obtained from a man aged 40-55 years in good health and CMV-seropositive. The DNA sequence is TGCGCCAGCAGCCCGTCGGGACTAGCGGGGGGGCCGTGGACAGATACGCAGTATTTT. It translates as CASSPSGLAGGPWTDTQYF.